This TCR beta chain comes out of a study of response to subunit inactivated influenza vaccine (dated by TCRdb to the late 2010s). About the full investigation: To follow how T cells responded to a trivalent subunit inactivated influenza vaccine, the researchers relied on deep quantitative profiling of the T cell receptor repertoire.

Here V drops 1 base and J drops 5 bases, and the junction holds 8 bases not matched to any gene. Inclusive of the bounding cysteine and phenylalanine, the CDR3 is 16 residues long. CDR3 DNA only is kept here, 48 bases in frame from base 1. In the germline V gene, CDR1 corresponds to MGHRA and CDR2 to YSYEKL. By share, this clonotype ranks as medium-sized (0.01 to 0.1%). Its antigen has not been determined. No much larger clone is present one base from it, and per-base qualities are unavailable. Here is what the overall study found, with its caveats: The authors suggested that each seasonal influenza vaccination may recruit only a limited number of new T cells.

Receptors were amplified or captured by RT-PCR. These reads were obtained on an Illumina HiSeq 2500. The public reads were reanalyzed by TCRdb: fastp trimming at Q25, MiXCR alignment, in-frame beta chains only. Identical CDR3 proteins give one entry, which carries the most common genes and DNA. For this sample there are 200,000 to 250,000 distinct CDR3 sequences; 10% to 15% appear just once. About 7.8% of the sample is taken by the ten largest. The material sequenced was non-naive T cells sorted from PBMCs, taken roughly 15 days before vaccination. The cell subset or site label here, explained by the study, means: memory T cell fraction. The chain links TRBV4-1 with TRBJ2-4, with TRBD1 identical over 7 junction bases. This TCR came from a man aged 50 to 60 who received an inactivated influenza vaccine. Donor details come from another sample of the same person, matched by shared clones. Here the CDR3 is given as CASSQGQGILQNIQYF. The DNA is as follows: TGCGCCAGCAGCCAAGGACAGGGCATTCTCCAAAACATTCAGTACTTC.